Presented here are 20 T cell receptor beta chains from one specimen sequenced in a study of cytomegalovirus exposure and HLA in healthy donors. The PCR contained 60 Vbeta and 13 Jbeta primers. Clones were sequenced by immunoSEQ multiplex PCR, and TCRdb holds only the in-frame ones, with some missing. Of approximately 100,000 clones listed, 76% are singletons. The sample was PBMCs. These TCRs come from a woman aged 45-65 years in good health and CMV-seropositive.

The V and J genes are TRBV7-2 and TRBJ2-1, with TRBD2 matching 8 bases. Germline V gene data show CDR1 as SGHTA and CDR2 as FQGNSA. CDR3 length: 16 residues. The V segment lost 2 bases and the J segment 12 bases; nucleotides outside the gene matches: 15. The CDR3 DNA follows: TGTGCCAGCAGCTTACAGACGGGGGGGCGGGTCATGGGGCAGTTCTTC. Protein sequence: CASSLQTGGRVMGQFF.

The CDR3 bases are TGTGCCAGCAGTTTAGAGGGCACCAGCACAGATACGCAGTATTTT. Protein sequence: CASSLEGTSTDTQYF. The chain has TRBV27 and TRBJ2-3, with D possibly being TRBD2 (5 bases). The germline V gene has CDR1 MNHEY and CDR2 SMNVEV (reference sequence). V was clipped by 2 bases and J by 0 bases, with 9 bases between them. The CDR3 runs 15 residues.

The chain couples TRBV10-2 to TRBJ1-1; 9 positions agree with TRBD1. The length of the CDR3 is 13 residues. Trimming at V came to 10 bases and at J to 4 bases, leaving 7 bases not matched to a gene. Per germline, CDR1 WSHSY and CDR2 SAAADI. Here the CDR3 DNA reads TGCGCCACCATTACAGGGGGCGGCACTGAAGCTTTCTTT. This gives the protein CATITGGGTEAFF.

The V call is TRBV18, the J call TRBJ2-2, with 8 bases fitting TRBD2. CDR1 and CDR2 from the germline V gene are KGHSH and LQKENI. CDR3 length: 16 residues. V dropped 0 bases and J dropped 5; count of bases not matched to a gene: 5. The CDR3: CASSPPSSGITGELFF. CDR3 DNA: TGTGCCAGCTCACCACCGAGTAGCGGGATTACCGGGGAGCTGTTTTTT.

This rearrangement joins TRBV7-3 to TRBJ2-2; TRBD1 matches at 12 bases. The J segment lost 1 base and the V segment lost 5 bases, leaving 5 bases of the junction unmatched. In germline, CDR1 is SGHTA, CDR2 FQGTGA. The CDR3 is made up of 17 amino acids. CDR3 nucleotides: TGTGCCAGCAGCCCCCGGGACAGGGGGCTGAACACCGGGGAGCTGTTTTTT. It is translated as CASSPRDRGLNTGELFF.

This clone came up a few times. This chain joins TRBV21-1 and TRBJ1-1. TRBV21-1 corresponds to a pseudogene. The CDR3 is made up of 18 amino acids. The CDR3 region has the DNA TGTGCCCGGACGGGAGGGGGGAGAGGGGGAAGGGGGAACACTGAAGCTTTCTTT. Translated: CARTGGGRGGRGNTEAFF.

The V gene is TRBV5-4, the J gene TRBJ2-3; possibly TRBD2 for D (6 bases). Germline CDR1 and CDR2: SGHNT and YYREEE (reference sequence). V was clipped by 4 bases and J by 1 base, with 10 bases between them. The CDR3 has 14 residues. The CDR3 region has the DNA TGTGCCAGCAGCCCGACTAGTGGCACAGATACGCAGTATTTT. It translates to CASSPTSGTDTQYF.

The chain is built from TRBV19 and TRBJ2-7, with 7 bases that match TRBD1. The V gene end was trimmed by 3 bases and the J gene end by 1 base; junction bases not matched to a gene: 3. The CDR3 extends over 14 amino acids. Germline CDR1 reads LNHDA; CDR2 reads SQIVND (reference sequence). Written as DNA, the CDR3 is TGTGCCAGTAGTATTCGGGACAGTTCCTACGAGCAGTACTTC. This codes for CASSIRDSSYEQYF.

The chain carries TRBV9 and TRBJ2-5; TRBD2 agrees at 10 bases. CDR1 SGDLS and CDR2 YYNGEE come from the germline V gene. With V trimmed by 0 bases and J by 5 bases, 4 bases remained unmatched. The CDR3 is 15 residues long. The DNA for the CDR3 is TGTGCCAGCAGCGTAGTAGCGGGGGGAATGGAGACCCAGTACTTC. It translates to CASSVVAGGMETQYF.

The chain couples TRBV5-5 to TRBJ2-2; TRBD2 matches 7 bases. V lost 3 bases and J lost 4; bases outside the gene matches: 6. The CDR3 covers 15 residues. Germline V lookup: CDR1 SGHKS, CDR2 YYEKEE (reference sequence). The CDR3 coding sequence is TGTGCCAGCAGCTGGGCGGGAGAGGTCACCGGGGAGCTGTTTTTT. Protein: CASSWAGEVTGELFF.

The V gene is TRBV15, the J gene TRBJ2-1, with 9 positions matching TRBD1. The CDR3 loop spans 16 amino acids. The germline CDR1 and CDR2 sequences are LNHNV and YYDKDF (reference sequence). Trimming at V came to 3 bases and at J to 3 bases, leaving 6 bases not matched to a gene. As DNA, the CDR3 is TGTGCCACCAGCAGGGACCGGGACAGGGTCTACAATGAGCAGTTCTTC. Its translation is CATSRDRDRVYNEQFF.

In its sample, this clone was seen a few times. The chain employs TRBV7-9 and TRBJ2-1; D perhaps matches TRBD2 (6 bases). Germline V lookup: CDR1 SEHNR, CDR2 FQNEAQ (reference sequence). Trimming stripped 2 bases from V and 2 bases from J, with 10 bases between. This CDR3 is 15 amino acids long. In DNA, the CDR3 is TGTGCCAGCAGCTTAAGGAGGGGCACCTACAATGAGCAGTTCTTC. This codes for CASSLRRGTYNEQFF.

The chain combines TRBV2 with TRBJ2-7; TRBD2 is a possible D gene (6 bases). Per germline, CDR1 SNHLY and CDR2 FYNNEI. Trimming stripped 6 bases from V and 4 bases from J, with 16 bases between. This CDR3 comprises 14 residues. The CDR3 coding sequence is TGTGCCAGCAGCTTCGACAAGGGAGGTTACGAGCAGTACTTC. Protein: CASSFDKGGYEQYF. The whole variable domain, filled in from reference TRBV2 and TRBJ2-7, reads EPEVTQTPSHQVTQMGQEVILRCVPISNHLYFYWYRQILGQKVEFLVSFYNNEISEKSEIFDDQFSVERPDGSNFTLKIRSTKLEDSAMYFCASSFDKGGYEQYFGPGTRLTVT.

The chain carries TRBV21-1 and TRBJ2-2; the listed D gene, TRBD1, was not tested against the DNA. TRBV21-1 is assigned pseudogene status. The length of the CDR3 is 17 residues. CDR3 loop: CASSNRPGQGNTGELFF. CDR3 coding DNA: TGTGCCAGCAGCAACCGGCCTGGACAGGGGAACACCGGGGAGCTGTTTTTT.

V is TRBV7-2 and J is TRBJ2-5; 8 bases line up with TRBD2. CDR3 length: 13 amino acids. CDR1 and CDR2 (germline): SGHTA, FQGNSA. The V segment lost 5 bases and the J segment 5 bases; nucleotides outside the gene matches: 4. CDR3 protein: CASSTGGVETQYF. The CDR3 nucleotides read TGTGCCAGCAGCACCGGGGGGGTGGAGACCCAGTACTTC.

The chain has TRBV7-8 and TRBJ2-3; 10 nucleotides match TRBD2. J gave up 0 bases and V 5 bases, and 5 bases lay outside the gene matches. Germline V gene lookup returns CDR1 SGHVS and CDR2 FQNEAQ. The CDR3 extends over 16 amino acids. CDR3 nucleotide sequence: TGTGCCAGCAGCGTCCCTAGCGGGGGAAGCACAGATACGCAGTATTTT. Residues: CASSVPSGGSTDTQYF.

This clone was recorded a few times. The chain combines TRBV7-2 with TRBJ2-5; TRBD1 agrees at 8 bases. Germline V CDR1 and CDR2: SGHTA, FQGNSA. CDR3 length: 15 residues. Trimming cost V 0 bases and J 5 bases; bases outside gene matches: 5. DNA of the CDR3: TGTGCCAGCAGCTTAGCGACAGGGGCGATGGAGACCCAGTACTTC. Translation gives CASSLATGAMETQYF. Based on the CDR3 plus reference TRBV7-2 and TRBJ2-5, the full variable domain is GAGVSQSPSNKVTEKGKDVELRCDPISGHTALYWYRQSLGQGLEFLIYFQGNSAPDKSGLPSDRFSAERTGGSVSTLTIQRTQQEDSAVYLCASSLATGAMETQYFGPGTRLLVL.

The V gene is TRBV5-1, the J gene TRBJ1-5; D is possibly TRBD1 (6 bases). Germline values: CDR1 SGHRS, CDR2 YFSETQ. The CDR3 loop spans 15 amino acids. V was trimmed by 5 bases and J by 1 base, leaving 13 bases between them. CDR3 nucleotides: TGCGCCAGCAGTCCCGGGACACTCAGCAATCAGCCCCAGCATTTT. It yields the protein CASSPGTLSNQPQHF. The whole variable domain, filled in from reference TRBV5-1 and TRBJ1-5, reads KAGVTQTPRYLIKTRGQQVTLSCSPISGHRSVSWYQQTPGQGLQFLFEYFSETQRNKGNFPGRFSGRQFSNSRSEMNVSTLELGDSALYLCASSPGTLSNQPQHFGDGTRLSIL.

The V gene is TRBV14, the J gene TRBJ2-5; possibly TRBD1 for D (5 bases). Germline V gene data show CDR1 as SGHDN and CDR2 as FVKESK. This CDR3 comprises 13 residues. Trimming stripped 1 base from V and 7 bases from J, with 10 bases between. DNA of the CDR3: TGTGCCAGCAGCCAAGTAGGGGCGTGGACCCAGTACTTC. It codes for CASSQVGAWTQYF.

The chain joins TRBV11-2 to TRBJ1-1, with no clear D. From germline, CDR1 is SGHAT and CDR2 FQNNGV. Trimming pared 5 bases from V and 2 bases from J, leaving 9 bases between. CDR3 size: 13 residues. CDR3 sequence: CASSPEGNTEAFF. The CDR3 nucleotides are TGTGCCAGCAGCCCTGAGGGAAACACTGAAGCTTTCTTT.